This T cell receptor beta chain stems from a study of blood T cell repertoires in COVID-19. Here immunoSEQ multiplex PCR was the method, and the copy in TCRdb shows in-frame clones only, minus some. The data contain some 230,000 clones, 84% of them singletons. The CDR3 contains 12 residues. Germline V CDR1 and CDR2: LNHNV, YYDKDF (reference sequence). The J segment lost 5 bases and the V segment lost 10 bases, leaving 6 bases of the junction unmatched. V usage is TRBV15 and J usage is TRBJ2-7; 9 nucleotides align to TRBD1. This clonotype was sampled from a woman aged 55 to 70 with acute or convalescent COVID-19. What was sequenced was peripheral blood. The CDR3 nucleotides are TGTGCCAGCAGGGGACAGGGCCACGAGCAGTACTTC. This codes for CASRGQGHEQYF.